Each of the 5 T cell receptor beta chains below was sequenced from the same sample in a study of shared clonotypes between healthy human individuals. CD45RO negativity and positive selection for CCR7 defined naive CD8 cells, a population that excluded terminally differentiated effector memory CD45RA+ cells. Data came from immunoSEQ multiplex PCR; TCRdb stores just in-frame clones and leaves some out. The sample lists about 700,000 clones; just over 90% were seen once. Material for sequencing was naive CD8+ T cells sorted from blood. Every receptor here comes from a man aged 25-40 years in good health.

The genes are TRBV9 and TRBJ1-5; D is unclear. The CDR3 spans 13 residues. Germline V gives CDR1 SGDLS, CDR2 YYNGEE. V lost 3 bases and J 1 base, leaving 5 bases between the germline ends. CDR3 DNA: TGTGCCAGCAGCGCGGGCAGCAATCAGCCCCAGCATTTT. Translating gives CASSAGSNQPQHF.

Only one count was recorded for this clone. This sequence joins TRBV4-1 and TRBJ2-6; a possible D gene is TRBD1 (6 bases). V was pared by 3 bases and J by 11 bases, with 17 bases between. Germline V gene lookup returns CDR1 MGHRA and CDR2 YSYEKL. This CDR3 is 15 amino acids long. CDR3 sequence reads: CASSQSTGLLHVLTF. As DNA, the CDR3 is TGCGCCAGCAGCCAGTCGACAGGTCTCCTCCACGTCCTGACTTTC.

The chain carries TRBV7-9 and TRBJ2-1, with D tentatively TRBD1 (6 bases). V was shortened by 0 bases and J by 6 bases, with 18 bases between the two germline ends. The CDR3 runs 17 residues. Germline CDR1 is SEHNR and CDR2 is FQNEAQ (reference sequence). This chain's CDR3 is CASSLAGLGRGFNEQFF. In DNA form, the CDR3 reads TGTGCCAGCAGCTTAGCTGGTTTGGGCAGGGGTTTCAATGAGCAGTTCTTC.

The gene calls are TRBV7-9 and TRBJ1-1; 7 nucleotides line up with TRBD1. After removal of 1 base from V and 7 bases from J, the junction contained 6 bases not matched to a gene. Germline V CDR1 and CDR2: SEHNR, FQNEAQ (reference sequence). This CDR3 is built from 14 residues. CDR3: CASSLGRGPLEAFF. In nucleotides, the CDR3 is TGTGCCAGCAGCTTAGGAAGGGGGCCCCTTGAAGCTTTCTTT.

The CDR3 reads CASTLIRATFF. The CDR3 coding sequence is TGTGCCAGTACCCTCATCCGAGCAACTTTCTTT. The chain combines TRBV19 with TRBJ1-1, with D uncertain. The germline gives CDR1 LNHDA, CDR2 SQIVND (reference sequence). The CDR3 runs 11 residues. Between the trimmed V and J ends, which lost 7 bases and 12 bases, there was a span of 15 bases.